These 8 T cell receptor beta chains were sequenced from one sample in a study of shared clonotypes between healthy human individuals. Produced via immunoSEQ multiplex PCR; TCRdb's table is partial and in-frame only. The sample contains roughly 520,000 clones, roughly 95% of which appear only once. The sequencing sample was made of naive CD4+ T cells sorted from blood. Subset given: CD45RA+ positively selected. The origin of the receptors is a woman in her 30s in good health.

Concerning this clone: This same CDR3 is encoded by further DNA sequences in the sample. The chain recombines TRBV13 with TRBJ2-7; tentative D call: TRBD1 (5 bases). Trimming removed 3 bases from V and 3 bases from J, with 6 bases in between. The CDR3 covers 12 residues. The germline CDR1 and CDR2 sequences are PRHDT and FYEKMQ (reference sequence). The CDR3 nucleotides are TGTGCCAGCAGCTTTCAGGGCTACGAGCAGTACTTC. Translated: CASSFQGYEQYF.

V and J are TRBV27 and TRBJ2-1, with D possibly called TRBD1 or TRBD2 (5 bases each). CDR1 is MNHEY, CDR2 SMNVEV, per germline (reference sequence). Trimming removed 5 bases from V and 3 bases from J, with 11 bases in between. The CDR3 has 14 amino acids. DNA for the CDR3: TGTGCCAGCAGTCCGGGACCCAGCTACAATGAGCAGTTCTTC. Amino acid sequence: CASSPGPSYNEQFF.

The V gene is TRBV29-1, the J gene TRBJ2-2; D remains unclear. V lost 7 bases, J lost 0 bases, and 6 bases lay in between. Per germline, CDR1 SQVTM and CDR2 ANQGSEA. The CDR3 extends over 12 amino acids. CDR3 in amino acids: CSAETNTGELFF. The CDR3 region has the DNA TGCAGCGCGGAAACGAACACCGGGGAGCTGTTTTTT.

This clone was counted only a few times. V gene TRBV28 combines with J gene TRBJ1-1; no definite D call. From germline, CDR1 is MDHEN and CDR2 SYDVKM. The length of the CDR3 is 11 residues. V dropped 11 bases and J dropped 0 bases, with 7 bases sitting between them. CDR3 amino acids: CAGYMNTEAFF. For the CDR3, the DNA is TGTGCCGGCTACATGAACACTGAAGCTTTCTTT.

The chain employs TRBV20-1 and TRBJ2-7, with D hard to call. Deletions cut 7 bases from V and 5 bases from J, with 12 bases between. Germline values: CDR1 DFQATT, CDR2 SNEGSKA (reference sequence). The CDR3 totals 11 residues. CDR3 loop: CSESRVNEQYF. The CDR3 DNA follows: TGCAGTGAGTCCAGAGTCAACGAGCAGTACTTC.

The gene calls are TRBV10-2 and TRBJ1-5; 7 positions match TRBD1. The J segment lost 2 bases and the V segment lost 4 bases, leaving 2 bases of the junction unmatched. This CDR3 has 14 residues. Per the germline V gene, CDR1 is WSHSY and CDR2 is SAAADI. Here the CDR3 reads CASSATGGNQPQHF. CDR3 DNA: TGCGCCAGCAGTGCAACAGGGGGCAATCAGCCCCAGCATTTT.

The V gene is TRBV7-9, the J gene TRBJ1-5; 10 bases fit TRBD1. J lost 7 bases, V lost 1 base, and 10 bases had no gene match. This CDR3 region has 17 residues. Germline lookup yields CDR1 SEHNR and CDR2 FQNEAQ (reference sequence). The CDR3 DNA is TGTGCCAGCAGCTTAGGATCGCGGACAGGGGGAGACCAGCCCCAGCATTTT. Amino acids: CASSLGSRTGGDQPQHF.

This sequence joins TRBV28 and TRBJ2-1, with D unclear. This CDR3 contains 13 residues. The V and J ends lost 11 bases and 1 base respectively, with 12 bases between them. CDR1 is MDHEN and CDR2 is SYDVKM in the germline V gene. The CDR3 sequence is CASQDSSYNEQFF. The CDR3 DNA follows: TGTGCCTCCCAGGATTCGTCCTACAATGAGCAGTTCTTC. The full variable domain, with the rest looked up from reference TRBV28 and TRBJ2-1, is DVKVTQSSRYLVKRTGEKVFLECVQDMDHENMFWYRQDPGLGLRLIYFSYDVKMKEKGDIPEGYSVSREKKERFSLILESASTNQTSMYLCASQDSSYNEQFFGPGTRLTVL.